The 29 T cell receptor beta chains listed next were all sequenced from one sample in a study of response to subunit inactivated influenza vaccine. TCRdb called the RT-PCR reads again in MiXCR, with one record for every CDR3 protein. Of a few hundred thousand distinct CDR3 sequences detected, 12% to 15% appear once; the ten largest clones hold 11%. The starting material was PBMCs from blood, obtained roughly 12 days after vaccination. The receptors were gathered from a man aged 45-65 years who received an inactivated influenza vaccine.

This sequence joins TRBV9 and TRBJ1-1; D is perhaps TRBD1 (5 bases). The CDR3 runs 14 residues. The germline V gene has CDR1 SGDLS and CDR2 YYNGEE. The ends were cut back, 3 bases at V and 1 base at J, with 10 bases in the middle. CDR3 loop: CASSALGQNTEAFF. Here the CDR3 DNA reads TGTGCCAGCAGCGCCCTCGGACAGAACACTGAAGCTTTCTTT.

The chain employs TRBV12-3 or TRBV12-4 and TRBJ2-5; perhaps TRBD2 as D (6 bases). V dropped 6 bases and J dropped 5 bases, with 16 bases sitting between them. The CDR3 is made up of 14 amino acids. The CDR3 sequence is CASSPSSAGETQYF. In DNA, the CDR3 is TGTGCCAGCAGCCCCTCCTCGGCGGGGGAGACCCAGTACTTC.

The rearrangement uses TRBV4-2 and TRBJ1-1; no clear D gene. The length of the CDR3 is 14 residues. Germline values: CDR1 LGHNA, CDR2 YNFKEQ. The V gene lost 0 bases and the J gene lost 0 bases, with 5 bases spanning the gap. CDR3 amino acids: CASSQEWLNTEAFF. Written as DNA, the CDR3 is TGTGCCAGCAGCCAAGAATGGTTGAACACTGAAGCTTTCTTT.

This clonotype was counted many times. This rearrangement joins TRBV12-3 or TRBV12-4 to TRBJ2-1; 11 bases align to TRBD2. This CDR3 spans 16 amino acids. Losses at the gene ends were 6 bases for V and 2 bases for J; bases not matched to a gene: 6. The CDR3 region has the DNA TGTGCCAGCAGCGGGACTAGCGGCTTTACCTACAATGAGCAGTTCTTC. This gives the protein CASSGTSGFTYNEQFF.

This clonotype was found a few times. The J gene is TRBJ1-4, the V gene TRBV11-1, with no clear D. Germline loops: CDR1 SGHAT, CDR2 FQDESV (reference sequence). The CDR3 contains 15 residues. Trimming cost V 3 bases and J 6 bases, with 14 bases left between them. The CDR3 coding sequence is TGTGCCAGCAGCTTCGTCGGAAGCGGGGATGAAAAACTGTTTTTT. Its protein is CASSFVGSGDEKLFF.

In its sample, this clonotype was seen a few times. V and J are TRBV6-5 and TRBJ2-7; 8 nucleotides match TRBD1. After removal of 3 bases from V and 5 bases from J, the junction contained 6 bases not matched to a gene. The CDR3 is 14 residues long. Germline loops: CDR1 MNHEY, CDR2 SVGAGI. The CDR3 DNA is TGTGCCAGCAGTTATGTACAGGGGGACGACGAGCAGTACTTC. The encoded protein is CASSYVQGDDEQYF.

The chain links TRBV12-3 or TRBV12-4 to TRBJ1-1, with D possibly TRBD1 on 5 matching bases. CDR3 length: 14 residues. V shed 3 bases and J shed 0 bases, with 8 bases lying between them. DNA for the CDR3: TGTGCCAGCAGTTTTGCGGACATGAACACTGAAGCTTTCTTT. Amino acid sequence: CASSFADMNTEAFF.

The chain employs TRBV20-1 and TRBJ2-1; D is possibly TRBD2 (6 bases). Germline-derived CDR1 and CDR2 are DFQATT and SNEGSKA (reference sequence). Trimming removed 5 bases at V and 0 bases at J, with 17 bases between. CDR3 length: 16 residues. The CDR3 nucleotides are TGCAGTGCTGGCCGGGAGTTGTCGAGCTCCTACAATGAGCAGTTCTTC. Amino acid sequence: CSAGRELSSSYNEQFF.

This clonotype was observed a handful of times. The V gene is TRBV25-1, the J gene TRBJ1-6; D gene ambiguous. Germline V CDR1 and CDR2: MGHDK, SYGVNS. Deletions cut 1 base from V and 6 bases from J, with 10 bases between. The CDR3 loop spans 15 amino acids. For the CDR3, the DNA is TGTGCCAGCAGTGAATTCGGGTCTGGTAATTCACCCCTCCACTTT. It codes for CASSEFGSGNSPLHF.

This clonotype was seen only a few times. The J gene is TRBJ1-1, the V gene TRBV5-4, with TRBD1 matching 9 bases. The germline V gene encodes CDR1 SGHNT and CDR2 YYREEE (reference sequence). The CDR3 extends over 14 amino acids. Losses at the gene ends were 4 bases for V and 5 bases for J; bases not matched to a gene: 6. Here the CDR3 reads CASSRRDRETEAFF. CDR3 nucleotide sequence: TGTGCCAGCAGCCGACGGGACAGGGAGACTGAAGCTTTCTTT.

This clonotype has only a few counts. The rearrangement joins TRBV4-1 to TRBJ1-1; 7 bases agree with TRBD1. The junction had 7 bases not matched to a gene; V was cut back by 3 bases and J by 6 bases. The CDR3 runs 14 residues. In germline, CDR1 is MGHRA, CDR2 YSYEKL. The CDR3 here is CASSHPPGGPEAFF. CDR3 DNA: TGCGCCAGCAGCCACCCTCCAGGGGGACCTGAAGCTTTCTTT.

The chain links TRBV14 to TRBJ2-3; maybe TRBD2 (5 bases). V was pared by 4 bases and J by 1 base, with 12 bases between. The CDR3 extends over 15 amino acids. The germline V gene encodes CDR1 SGHDN and CDR2 FVKESK. The CDR3, as DNA: TGTGCCAGCAGCCCCGGAGCGCGGGGCACAGATACGCAGTATTTT. The encoded protein is CASSPGARGTDTQYF.

The rearrangement joins TRBV12-3 or TRBV12-4 to TRBJ1-5; a weak D match, TRBD1 (6 bases). V was clipped by 5 bases and J by 6 bases, with 17 bases between them. This CDR3 spans 15 amino acids. DNA of the CDR3: TGTGCCAGCAGTGCAACAGGGTCGCGGGGTCAGCCCCAGCATTTT. Its protein is CASSATGSRGQPQHF.

The chain links TRBV28 to TRBJ2-1, with D possibly matching TRBD2 (6 bases). The germline gives CDR1 MDHEN, CDR2 SYDVKM. CDR3 length: 16 residues. V dropped 2 bases and J dropped 3 bases, with 14 bases sitting between them. The CDR3 nucleotides are TGTGCCAGCAGTTTAACGGAGGGCACAGTCTACAATGAGCAGTTCTTC. It is translated as CASSLTEGTVYNEQFF.

Note on this clonotype: This is likely a read error, given that the CDR3 carries no conserved phenylalanine or tryptophan at its end. The chain links TRBV9 to TRBJ1-1; D is uncertain. The CDR3 is 13 residues long. Germline CDR1 and CDR2: SGDLS and YYNGEE. Between the trimmed V and J ends, which lost 4 bases and 0 bases, there was a span of 7 bases. In DNA form, the CDR3 reads TGTGCCAGCAGCCCCCACCTGAACACTGAAGCTTTCTTA. Protein product: CASSPHLNTEAFL.

There are a few counts of this clonotype. The chain is built from TRBV5-6 and TRBJ1-2; 11 nucleotides line up with TRBD1. V dropped 0 bases and J dropped 0; count of bases not matched to a gene: 4. Looked up from germline, CDR1 is SGHDT and CDR2 is YYEEEE. The CDR3 totals 17 residues. In DNA, the CDR3 is TGTGCCAGCAGCTTGGGGACAGGGGGCGCCTCTAACTATGGCTACACCTTC. It specifies CASSLGTGGASNYGYTF.

This clonotype was seen ten or more times. V and J are TRBV29-1 and TRBJ2-7, with 11 bases matching TRBD1. This CDR3 has 14 amino acids. The ends lost 5 bases at V and 3 bases at J; junction bases unmatched: 6. Looked up from germline, CDR1 is SQVTM and CDR2 is ANQGSEA. The chain's CDR3 is CSVPAGTGGYEQYF. The DNA for the CDR3 is TGCAGCGTTCCCGCCGGGACAGGGGGCTACGAGCAGTACTTC.

This clonotype came up a few times. J is TRBJ2-1 and V is TRBV4-3, with D maybe TRBD2 (6 bases). CDR3 length equals 14 residues. The V end was cut by 3 bases, the J end by 4 bases, with 10 bases between. Germline lookup yields CDR1 LGHNA and CDR2 YSLEER. CDR3 sequence (DNA): TGCGCCAGCAGCCACGGGAGAACATACAATGAGCAGTTCTTC. Its translation is CASSHGRTYNEQFF.

The chain employs TRBV28 and TRBJ2-7, with a tentative D call TRBD2 (6 bases). From germline, CDR1 is MDHEN and CDR2 SYDVKM. The CDR3 extends over 12 amino acids. The CDR3 sequence: CSTGLFPYEQYF. In DNA, the CDR3 is TGTTCGACGGGACTCTTCCCCTACGAGCAGTACTTC.

This clonotype came up many times. This chain links TRBV9 with TRBJ1-2; D is uncertain. The CDR3 is 13 residues long. Germline V gene data show CDR1 as SGDLS and CDR2 as YYNGEE. The V end was cut by 0 bases, the J end by 1 base, with 4 bases between. In DNA, the CDR3 is TGTGCCAGCAGCGTAGGGAATAACTATGGCTACACCTTC. Protein sequence: CASSVGNNYGYTF.

This clonotype occurred a few times. This chain uses TRBV12-3 or TRBV12-4 with TRBJ2-7; TRBD1 matches 7 bases. J gave up 6 bases and V 5 bases, and 7 bases lay outside the gene matches. This CDR3 is 13 amino acids long. CDR3 region: CASSPQGRGEQYF. The CDR3 DNA reads TGTGCCAGCAGTCCACAGGGGCGCGGCGAGCAGTACTTC.

This clonotype was recorded a few times. V is TRBV7-9 and J is TRBJ2-1; unclear D gene. Trimming took off 6 bases at V and 6 bases at J, with 6 bases between the two ends. CDR1 is SEHNR and CDR2 is FQNEAQ in the germline V gene (reference sequence). The CDR3 runs to 11 residues. The CDR3 is CASRTVNEQFF. In nucleotides, the CDR3 is TGTGCCAGCAGGACCGTCAATGAGCAGTTCTTC.

This chain joins TRBV14 and TRBJ2-5; D gene uncertain. The germline CDR1 and CDR2 sequences are SGHDN and FVKESK. There are 12 residues in the CDR3. Trimming pared 0 bases from V and 7 bases from J, leaving 6 bases between. CDR3 bases: TGTGCCAGCAGCCAAGATATCGGGACCCAGTACTTC. Translating it yields CASSQDIGTQYF. The full variable domain, completed using reference TRBV14 and TRBJ2-5, is EAGVTQFPSHSVIEKGQTVTLRCDPISGHDNLYWYRRVMGKEIKFLLHFVKESKQDESGMPNNRFLAERTGGTYSTLKVQPAELEDSGVYFCASSQDIGTQYFGPGTRLLVL.

This clonotype was counted between two and nine times. The chain uses TRBV28 and TRBJ1-2, with a possible D match to TRBD1 (5 bases). CDR3 length: 11 residues. Germline V CDR1 and CDR2: MDHEN, SYDVKM. The V end lost 6 bases, the J end lost 7 bases, and 9 bases lay between the germline ends. The CDR3 region is CASRLGGGYTF. CDR3 bases: TGTGCCAGCAGACTTGGGGGTGGCTACACCTTC.

V gene TRBV11-2 combines with J gene TRBJ2-3, with 7 bases matching TRBD2. The CDR3 runs 15 residues. Per germline, CDR1 SGHAT and CDR2 FQNNGV. The V and J ends lost 3 bases and 6 bases, in that order; junction bases with no gene match: 9. As DNA, the CDR3 is TGTGCCAGCAGCTTCGTTCCGGGACTAAGCGATACGCAGTATTTT. It specifies CASSFVPGLSDTQYF.

The CDR3 sequence: CASSSQPGRKTAYEQYF. DNA of the CDR3: TGTGCCAGCAGCTCCCAACCGGGACGCAAAACCGCCTACGAGCAGTACTTC. The gene calls are TRBV7-9 and TRBJ2-7; D tentatively reads TRBD1 or TRBD2 (5 bases each). Trimming took 4 bases from V and 2 from J, leaving 21 bases between them. Germline loops: CDR1 SEHNR, CDR2 FQNEAQ (reference sequence). The CDR3 contains 17 residues.

This clonotype was detected only a few times. This chain links TRBV9 with TRBJ2-1; D perhaps matches TRBD1 (5 bases). The CDR3 sequence is 16 residues long. The V gene's germline CDR1 is SGDLS and CDR2 YYNGEE. V dropped 1 base and J dropped 0 bases, with 11 bases sitting between them. The CDR3 sequence: CASSVSSDSSYNEQFF. The DNA of the CDR3 is TGTGCCAGCAGCGTATCTTCCGACAGCTCCTACAATGAGCAGTTCTTC.

The V call is TRBV7-6, the J call TRBJ2-7; D not certain. The germline gives CDR1 SGHVS, CDR2 FNYEAQ. The V gene lost 5 bases and the J gene lost 0 bases, with 14 bases spanning the gap. CDR3 size: 15 residues. The CDR3 DNA sequence: TGTGCCAGCAGCCGACATTCTAGGCCCTCCTACGAGCAGTACTTC. Translation: CASSRHSRPSYEQYF.

V is TRBV30 and J is TRBJ2-7; possible D gene TRBD2, 5 bases. Looked up from germline, CDR1 is GTSNPN and CDR2 is SVGIG (reference sequence). The CDR3 is 14 amino acids. V was clipped by 2 bases and J by 6 bases, with 17 bases between them. The CDR3 loop reads CAWSSGYRLVEQYF. CDR3 coding DNA: TGTGCCTGGAGTAGCGGTTATCGTCTGGTCGAGCAGTACTTC.